These 28 T cell receptor beta chains originate from one sample sequenced in a study of Ad26.COV2.S vaccination and SARS-CoV-2 variants. The treatment here: around 19 received Ad26.COV2.S at low or high dose, single or two shots; about 5 received placebo; per-sample allocation not given. On day 63 after the first injection, vaccine and placebo recipients gave samples. The method was immunoSEQ multiplex PCR; TCRdb's version includes in-frame clones alone and lacks a portion of them. The top ten clones hold approximately 5% of a sample with about 350,000 clones, 85% to 90% of them seen once. This sample comprised peripheral blood, obtained in a trial of Ad26.COV2.S vaccine versus placebo. These receptors were collected from a person between 18 and 65 years old who received the Ad26.COV2.S COVID-19 vaccine or a placebo.

The chain couples TRBV4-1 to TRBJ2-1; D is possibly TRBD2 (7 bases). Germline CDR1 MGHRA, CDR2 YSYEKL. V lost 5 bases and J 0 bases, leaving 20 bases between the germline ends. This CDR3 has 18 amino acids. As DNA, the CDR3 is TGCGCCAGCAGCACCCCGAAGGGGGGGTCGATCTCCTACAATGAGCAGTTCTTC. Its protein is CASSTPKGGSISYNEQFF.

Comment on this clone: A read error may account for a junction end that differs from germline. This sequence joins TRBV12-3 or TRBV12-4 and TRBJ2-7; 10 nucleotides align to TRBD1. The CDR3 has 12 amino acids. The CDR3 coding sequence is TGTGCCAGCAGTAGGACCGGGACAGGGGCGACCTTC. Protein sequence: CASSRTGTGATF.

The rearrangement joins TRBV9 to TRBJ1-6; D call uncertain. Germline V gene data show CDR1 as SGDLS and CDR2 as YYNGEE. The CDR3 runs to 16 residues. V was shortened by 1 base and J by 4 bases, with 12 bases between the two germline ends. DNA for the CDR3: TGTGCCAGCAGCGTATTTTCAGACTCTTATAATTCACCCCTCCACTTT. It encodes CASSVFSDSYNSPLHF.

The CDR3 loop is CASRLAGGPYEQYF. The CDR3 nucleotides read TGTGCCAGTAGACTAGCGGGAGGGCCGTACGAGCAGTACTTC. V usage is TRBV19 and J usage is TRBJ2-7; 13 bases line up with TRBD2. CDR3 length: 14 amino acids. The J segment lost 4 bases and the V segment lost 6 bases, leaving 3 bases of the junction unmatched. Looked up from germline, CDR1 is LNHDA and CDR2 is SQIVND (reference sequence).

The genes are TRBV21-1 and TRBJ1-1; TRBD1 is taken as the D call from the table, unchecked against the DNA. TRBV21-1 corresponds to a pseudogene. The CDR3 runs to 14 residues. As DNA, the CDR3 is TGTGCCAGCAGCGAGGGACAAGCGAACACTGAAGCTTTCTTT. Translated, it gives CASSEGQANTEAFF.

The chain couples TRBV4-1 to TRBJ2-7; 12 bases agree with TRBD2. Germline V lookup: CDR1 MGHRA, CDR2 YSYEKL. J lost 3 bases, V lost 5 bases, and 5 bases had no gene match. The length of the CDR3 is 15 residues. DNA for the CDR3: TGCGCCAGCAGCGGACCGACTAGCGGGAGCTACGAGCAGTACTTC. Protein product: CASSGPTSGSYEQYF.

V gene TRBV19 combines with J gene TRBJ1-5; unclear D gene. The CDR3 is 16 amino acids. Per germline, CDR1 LNHDA and CDR2 SQIVND (reference sequence). V shed 3 bases and J shed 0 bases, with 12 bases lying between them. CDR3 in amino acids: CASSIRYPNSNQPQHF. CDR3 nucleotides: TGTGCCAGTAGTATCAGATATCCAAATAGCAATCAGCCCCAGCATTTT.

The rearrangement uses TRBV6-5 and TRBJ2-7; 7 nucleotides match TRBD1. Trimming took 6 bases from V and 3 from J; bases not matched to a gene: 5. The germline V gene has CDR1 MNHEY and CDR2 SVGAGI. The CDR3 contains 13 residues. The CDR3 bases are TGTGCCAGCAGGAGACAGGGAAACTACGAGCAGTACTTC. This gives the protein CASRRQGNYEQYF.

In this sample, this clone turned up once. This chain joins TRBV5-1 and TRBJ2-5, with a possible D match to TRBD1 (6 bases). The germline V gene has CDR1 SGHRS and CDR2 YFSETQ. V was pared by 2 bases and J by 3 bases, with 11 bases between. The CDR3 sequence is 14 residues long. The CDR3 region is CASSFLQGEETQYF. The CDR3 bases are TGCGCCAGCAGCTTCCTACAGGGTGAAGAGACCCAGTACTTC.

The V gene is TRBV7-9, the J gene TRBJ2-7; D may be TRBD2 (5 bases). CDR1 and CDR2 (germline): SEHNR, FQNEAQ (reference sequence). Trimming removed 5 bases from V and 4 bases from J, with 21 bases in between. This CDR3 is 16 amino acids long. The CDR3 is CASSGTGSPMNYEQYF. CDR3 nucleotide sequence: TGTGCCAGCAGCGGAACGGGGTCCCCTATGAATTACGAGCAGTACTTC.

This chain connects TRBV28 to TRBJ2-5; 10 bases are shared with TRBD2. CDR1 is MDHEN and CDR2 is SYDVKM in the germline V gene. There are 14 residues in the CDR3. Unmatched junction bases numbered 3, after V lost 5 bases and J lost 3 bases. CDR3 nucleotides: TGTGCCAGCAGTGGACTAGCGGTAGAAGAGACCCAGTACTTC. This codes for CASSGLAVEETQYF.

This clone was seen once. The chain joins TRBV7-6 to TRBJ2-3; D is unresolved. There are 15 residues in the CDR3. CDR1 is SGHVS and CDR2 is FNYEAQ in the germline V gene. V was trimmed by 5 bases and J by 7 bases, leaving 19 bases between them. CDR3 in amino acids: CASSPTPEYSNTQYF. The CDR3 coding sequence is TGTGCCAGCAGCCCGACGCCGGAATATAGCAATACGCAGTATTTT.

The chain recombines TRBV7-9 with TRBJ2-1, with a possible D match to TRBD1 (5 bases). V was cut by 5 bases and J by 6 bases, with 29 bases left in between. The germline V gene has CDR1 SEHNR and CDR2 FQNEAQ (reference sequence). There are 19 residues in the CDR3. Here the CDR3 reads CASSPWALVGQKASNEQFF. CDR3 bases: TGTGCCAGCAGCCCATGGGCGTTAGTGGGGCAGAAGGCTTCCAATGAGCAGTTCTTC. Full variable domain (rest looked up from reference TRBV7-9 and TRBJ2-1): DTGVSQNPRHKITKRGQNVTFRCDPISEHNRLYWYRQTLGQGPEFLTYFQNEAQLEKSRLLSDRFSAERPKGSFSTLEIQRTEQGDSAMYLCASSPWALVGQKASNEQFFGPGTRLTVL.

The V gene is TRBV5-6, the J gene TRBJ1-2; no clear D. The CDR3 sequence is 14 residues long. CDR1 is SGHDT and CDR2 is YYEEEE in the germline V gene. Deletions cut 3 bases from V and 5 bases from J, with 14 bases between. The CDR3: CASSSQFPSYGYTF. CDR3 nucleotide sequence: TGTGCCAGCAGCTCTCAGTTCCCTTCTTATGGCTACACCTTC.

This chain connects TRBV12-3 or TRBV12-4 to TRBJ2-2, with no clear D. V was shortened by 2 bases and J by 5 bases, with 6 bases between the two germline ends. The CDR3 runs 13 residues. The CDR3 loop is CASSLLDTGELFF. In nucleotides, the CDR3 is TGTGCCAGCAGTTTATTGGATACCGGGGAGCTGTTTTTT.

This clone was seen once. J is TRBJ1-2 and V is TRBV19; tentative D call: TRBD1 (6 bases). The CDR3 extends over 14 amino acids. V lost 7 bases and J 4 bases, leaving 16 bases between the germline ends. Germline values: CDR1 LNHDA, CDR2 SQIVND (reference sequence). For the CDR3, the DNA is TGTGCCAGTACCCTATCAGGACAGCTCTATGGCTACACCTTC. It translates to CASTLSGQLYGYTF.

V is TRBV9 and J is TRBJ2-5; 10 nucleotides line up with TRBD1. Germline V CDR1 and CDR2: SGDLS, YYNGEE. The CDR3 contains 15 residues. Germline trimming cut 4 bases from V and 5 bases from J; bases unmatched to any gene: 8. This CDR3 reads CASSSRQGALETQYF. The CDR3 DNA follows: TGTGCCAGCAGCTCCAGACAGGGGGCGTTGGAGACCCAGTACTTC.

The chain carries TRBV24-1 and TRBJ2-2; D possibly corresponds to TRBD2 (6 bases). V was pared by 9 bases and J by 3 bases, with 19 bases between. CDR3 length: 16 amino acids. From germline, CDR1 is KGHDR and CDR2 SFDVKD. The CDR3 nucleotides read TGTGCCACCTCTAGCGAACTCCTTGGGGACACCGGGGAGCTGTTTTTT. This translates into CATSSELLGDTGELFF.

This clone was seen more than once but under ten times. The chain combines TRBV28 with TRBJ1-2; 7 bases are a match to TRBD1. The ends lost 8 bases at V and 2 bases at J; junction bases unmatched: 8. The CDR3 loop spans 14 amino acids. The germline CDR1 and CDR2 sequences are MDHEN and SYDVKM. The CDR3 loop reads CASFDRDLNYGYTF. The CDR3 DNA is TGTGCCAGCTTCGACAGGGACCTAAACTATGGCTACACCTTC.

The chain uses TRBV7-9 and TRBJ1-5; D possibly corresponds to TRBD1 (5 bases). Trimming pared 5 bases from V and 7 bases from J, leaving 12 bases between. Germline CDR1 SEHNR, CDR2 FQNEAQ (reference sequence). The CDR3 is made up of 13 amino acids. CDR3 region: CASSPGGGQPQHF. DNA for the CDR3: TGTGCCAGCAGCCCCGGGGGGGGGCAGCCCCAGCATTTT. Using reference TRBV7-9 and TRBJ1-5 for the parts outside the CDR3, the full variable domain is DTGVSQNPRHKITKRGQNVTFRCDPISEHNRLYWYRQTLGQGPEFLTYFQNEAQLEKSRLLSDRFSAERPKGSFSTLEIQRTEQGDSAMYLCASSPGGGQPQHFGDGTRLSIL.

The chain uses TRBV2 and TRBJ1-6; D is possibly TRBD1 (6 bases). V was clipped by 4 bases and J by 4 bases, with 8 bases between them. There are 14 residues in the CDR3. CDR1 is SNHLY and CDR2 is FYNNEI in the germline V gene. This chain's CDR3 is CASSGTAYNSPLHF. The CDR3 region has the DNA TGTGCCAGCAGTGGGACAGCTTATAATTCACCCCTCCACTTT.

The chain links TRBV5-4 to TRBJ2-1; TRBD1 aligns across 7 bases. The germline gives CDR1 SGHNT, CDR2 YYREEE (reference sequence). This CDR3 comprises 15 residues. Trimming at V came to 2 bases and at J to 5 bases, leaving 7 bases not matched to a gene. CDR3 loop: CASSFRDREHNEQFF. The DNA of the CDR3 is TGTGCCAGCAGCTTCAGGGACAGAGAGCACAATGAGCAGTTCTTC.

The genes are TRBV5-1 and TRBJ2-3, with a possible D match to TRBD2 (5 bases). Trimming cost V 0 bases and J 11 bases, with 10 bases left between them. Germline CDR1 and CDR2: SGHRS and YFSETQ. This CDR3 is built from 12 residues. The CDR3 spells CASSLVSGMQYF. The CDR3 coding sequence is TGCGCCAGCAGCTTGGTATCGGGGATGCAGTATTTT.

The chain combines TRBV7-8 with TRBJ1-1; TRBD1 is a possible D gene (6 bases). Between the trimmed V and J ends, which lost 5 bases and 4 bases, there was a span of 14 bases. Germline assignment: CDR1 SGHVS and CDR2 FQNEAQ. The CDR3 runs 14 residues. CDR3 sequence reads: CASSPTGLGTEAFF. For the CDR3, the DNA is TGTGCCAGCAGCCCTACAGGGCTGGGCACTGAAGCTTTCTTT.

V usage is TRBV27 and J usage is TRBJ2-7, with D uncertain. Germline loops: CDR1 MNHEY, CDR2 SMNVEV (reference sequence). Deletions cut 5 bases from V and 0 bases from J, with 5 bases between. This CDR3 has 12 residues. The CDR3 nucleotides read TGTGCCAGCAGTCCAAGCTCCTACGAGCAGTACTTC. Amino acids: CASSPSSYEQYF.

This clone showed up just once. CDR3 in DNA: TGTGCCAGCGGGGACTACACTGAAGCTTTCTTT. This translates into CASGDYTEAFF. The chain joins TRBV6-5 to TRBJ1-1; D may be TRBD1 (5 bases). Per germline, CDR1 MNHEY and CDR2 SVGAGI. The CDR3 is made up of 11 amino acids. V was clipped by 8 bases and J by 3 bases, with 7 bases between them.

The chain uses TRBV6-4 and TRBJ2-3; 8 bases match TRBD2. This CDR3 contains 15 residues. From germline, CDR1 is MRHNA and CDR2 SNTAGT. Losses at the gene ends were 0 bases for V and 4 bases for J; bases not matched to a gene: 3. The DNA of the CDR3 is TGTGCCAGCAGTGACTCTACGGGAGGGCCAGATACGCAGTATTTT. This gives the protein CASSDSTGGPDTQYF.

The chain carries TRBV18 and TRBJ1-2; TRBD1 aligns across 9 bases. Trimming removed 4 bases from V and 5 bases from J; junction bases left unmatched: 8. Germline lookup yields CDR1 KGHSH and CDR2 LQKENI. The CDR3 spans 15 residues. The CDR3: CASSRDREEVYGYTF. The CDR3 nucleotides are TGTGCCAGCTCACGGGACAGGGAAGAAGTGTATGGCTACACCTTC.